This TCR beta chain was observed in a study of early T cells in non-severe SARS-CoV-2 infection. Study results and limitations: VDJdb matching skewed toward anti-spike CD8 responses, missing private and CD4 specificities.

Individually, cDNA molecules had unique molecular identifiers attached to them. MiXCR was run by TCRdb on the 5' RACE reads, yielding one entry per CDR3 protein. The repertoire consists of about 50,000 distinct CDR3 sequences, with 7.5% to 10% occurring once and the leading ten covering about 16%. By share, this clonotype ranks as medium-sized. Its specificity is unknown. Losses at the gene ends were 7 bases for V and 3 bases for J; bases not matched to a gene: 6. Germline V lookup: CDR1 SQVTM, CDR2 ANQGSEA. There are 14 residues in the CDR3. The chain carries TRBV29-1 and TRBJ2-1; 10 bases map to TRBD2. The specimen sequenced was whole blood. The receptor was derived from an adult who was a healthcare worker with PCR-confirmed SARS-CoV-2 infection or an uninfected control (not recorded which). CDR3 nucleotide sequence: TGCAGCGCCGGGACTAGCGTTGACTACAATGAGCAGTTCTTC. Protein: CSAGTSVDYNEQFF.